This paragraph covers one T cell receptor beta chain sequence. As handled by the study authors: It was from reference gene primer amplification that nucleated cell counts were estimated. Sequenced by immunoSEQ multiplex PCR; TCRdb stores in-frame clones only, minus some. From that table come the V and J calls and clone size; the DNA was used to work out D and trimming. The sample has 70,000 to 75,000 clones, approximately 80% seen once; the top ten hold roughly 20%. The data originate from a study of blood T cell repertoires in COVID-19. The wider study: Acute and convalescent COVID-19 specimens originated in the United States, Italy and Spain. T cells, B-cell-depleted T cells, or PBMCs provided the cDNA or gDNA that served as material.

Trimming shortened V by 2 bases and J by 3 bases, and 8 bases separated the two germline ends. The V gene's germline CDR1 is MDHEN and CDR2 SYDVKM. The CDR3 runs 14 residues. The sequence was collected from a woman in her 70s with acute or convalescent COVID-19. The specimen was peripheral blood. This chain links TRBV28 with TRBJ1-3; D gene ambiguous. CDR3 in amino acids: CASSLSVYGNTIYF. The CDR3, as DNA: TGTGCCAGCAGTTTAAGCGTATATGGAAACACCATATATTTT.